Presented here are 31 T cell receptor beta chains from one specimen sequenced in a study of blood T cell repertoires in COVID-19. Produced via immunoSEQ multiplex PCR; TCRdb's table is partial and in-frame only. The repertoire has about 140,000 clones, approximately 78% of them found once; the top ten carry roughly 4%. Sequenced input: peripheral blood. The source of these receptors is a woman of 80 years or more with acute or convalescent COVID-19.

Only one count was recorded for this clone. The CDR3 sequence: CSASKGQASEAFF. The CDR3 DNA reads as TGCAGTGCTAGTAAGGGGCAAGCCTCTGAAGCTTTCTTT. The genes are TRBV20-1 and TRBJ1-1, with D possibly matching TRBD1 (5 bases). Germline CDR1 DFQATT, CDR2 SNEGSKA (reference sequence). V was trimmed by 3 bases and J by 6 bases, leaving 14 bases between them. CDR3 length: 13 residues.

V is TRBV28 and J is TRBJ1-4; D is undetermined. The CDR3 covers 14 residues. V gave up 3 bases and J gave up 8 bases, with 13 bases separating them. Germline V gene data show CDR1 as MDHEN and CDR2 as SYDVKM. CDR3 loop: CASSLWESLEKLFF. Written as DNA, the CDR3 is TGTGCCAGCAGTTTGTGGGAGTCGCTAGAAAAACTGTTTTTT.

CDR3 region: CASSGWRLAGSSYNEQFF. The CDR3 coding sequence is TGTGCCAGCAGTGGATGGCGACTAGCGGGTTCCTCCTACAATGAGCAGTTCTTC. The gene calls are TRBV2 and TRBJ2-1; 10 bases map to TRBD2. Germline trimming cut 4 bases from V and 0 bases from J; bases unmatched to any gene: 9. This CDR3 spans 18 amino acids. Germline lookup yields CDR1 SNHLY and CDR2 FYNNEI.

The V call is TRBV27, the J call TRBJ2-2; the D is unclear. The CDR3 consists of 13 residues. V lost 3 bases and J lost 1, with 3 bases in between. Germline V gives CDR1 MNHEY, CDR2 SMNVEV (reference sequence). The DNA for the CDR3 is TGTGCCAGCAGTTTCGGGAACACCGGGGAGCTGTTTTTT. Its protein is CASSFGNTGELFF.

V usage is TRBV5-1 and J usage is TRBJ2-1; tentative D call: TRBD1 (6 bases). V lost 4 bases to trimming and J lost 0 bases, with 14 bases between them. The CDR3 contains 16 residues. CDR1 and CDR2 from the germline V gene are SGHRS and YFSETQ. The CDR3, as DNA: TGCGCCAGCAGCAGAACCGGGACAAGCTCCTACAATGAGCAGTTCTTC. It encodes CASSRTGTSSYNEQFF.

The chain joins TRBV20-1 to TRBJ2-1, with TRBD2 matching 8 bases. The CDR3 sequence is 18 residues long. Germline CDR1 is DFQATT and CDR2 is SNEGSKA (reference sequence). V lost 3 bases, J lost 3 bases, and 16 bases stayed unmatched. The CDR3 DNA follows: TGCAGTGCTAGTCCGCCTTCGGGAGAGAGCGGGAGCTACAATGAGCAGTTCTTC. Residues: CSASPPSGESGSYNEQFF.

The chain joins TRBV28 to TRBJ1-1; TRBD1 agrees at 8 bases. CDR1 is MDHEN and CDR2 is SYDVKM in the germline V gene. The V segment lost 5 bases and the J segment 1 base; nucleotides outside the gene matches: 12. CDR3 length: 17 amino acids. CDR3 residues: CASSRTGTGRKNTEAFF. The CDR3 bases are TGTGCCAGCAGTCGAACAGGGACAGGCCGGAAGAACACTGAAGCTTTCTTT.

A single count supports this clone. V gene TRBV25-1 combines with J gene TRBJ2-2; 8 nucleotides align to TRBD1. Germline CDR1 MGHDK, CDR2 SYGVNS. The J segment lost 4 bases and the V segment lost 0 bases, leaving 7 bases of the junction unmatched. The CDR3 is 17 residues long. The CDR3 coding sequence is TGTGCCAGCAGTGAATACCTAGACAGGGGAGGCACCGGGGAGCTGTTTTTT. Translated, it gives CASSEYLDRGGTGELFF.

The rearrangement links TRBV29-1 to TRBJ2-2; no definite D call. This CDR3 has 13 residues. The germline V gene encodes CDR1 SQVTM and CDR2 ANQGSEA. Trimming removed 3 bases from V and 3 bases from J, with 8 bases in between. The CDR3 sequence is CSVDPGHTGELFF. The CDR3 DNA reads TGCAGCGTTGATCCAGGCCACACCGGGGAGCTGTTTTTT.

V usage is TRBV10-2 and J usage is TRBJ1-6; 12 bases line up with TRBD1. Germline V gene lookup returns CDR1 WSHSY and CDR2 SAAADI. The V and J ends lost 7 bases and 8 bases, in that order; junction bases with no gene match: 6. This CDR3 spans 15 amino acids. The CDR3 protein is CASTGDRGQDSPLHF. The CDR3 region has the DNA TGCGCCAGCACTGGGGACAGGGGGCAGGATTCACCCCTCCACTTT.

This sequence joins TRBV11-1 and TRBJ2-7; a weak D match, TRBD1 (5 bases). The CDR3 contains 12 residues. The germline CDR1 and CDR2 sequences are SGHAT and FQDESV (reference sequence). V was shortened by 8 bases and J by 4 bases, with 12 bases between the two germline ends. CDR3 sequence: CASGTAGYEQYF. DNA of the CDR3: TGTGCCAGCGGTACTGCAGGGTACGAGCAGTACTTC. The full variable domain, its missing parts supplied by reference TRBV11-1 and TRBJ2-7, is EAEVAQSPRYKITEKSQAVAFWCDPISGHATLYWYRQILGQGPELLVQFQDESVVDDSQLPKDRFSAERLKGVDSTLKIQPAELGDSAMYLCASGTAGYEQYFGPGTRLTVT.

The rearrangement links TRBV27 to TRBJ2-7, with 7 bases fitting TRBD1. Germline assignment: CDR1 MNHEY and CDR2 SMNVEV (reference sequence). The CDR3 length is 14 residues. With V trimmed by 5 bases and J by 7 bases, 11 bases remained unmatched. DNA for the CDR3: TGTGCCAGCAGTCCCCGACAGGGTTCGCGGGAGCAGTACTTC. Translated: CASSPRQGSREQYF.

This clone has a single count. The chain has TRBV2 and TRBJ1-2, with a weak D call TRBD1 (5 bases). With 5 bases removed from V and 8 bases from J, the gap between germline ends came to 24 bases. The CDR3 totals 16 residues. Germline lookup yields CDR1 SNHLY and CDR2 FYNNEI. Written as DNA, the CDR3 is TGTGCCAGCAGTCACCCCAGAGGGGCGCGGGGGAAGGGCTACACCTTC. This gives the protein CASSHPRGARGKGYTF.

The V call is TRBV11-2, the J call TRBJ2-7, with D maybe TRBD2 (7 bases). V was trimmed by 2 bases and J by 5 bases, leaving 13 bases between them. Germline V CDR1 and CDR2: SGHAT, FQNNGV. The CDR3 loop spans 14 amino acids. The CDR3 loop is CASSLRGGVNEQYF. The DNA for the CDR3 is TGTGCCAGCAGCTTAAGGGGGGGCGTTAACGAGCAGTACTTC.

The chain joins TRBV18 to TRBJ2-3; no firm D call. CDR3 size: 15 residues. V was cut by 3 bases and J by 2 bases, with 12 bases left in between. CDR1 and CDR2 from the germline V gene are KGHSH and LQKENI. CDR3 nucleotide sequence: TGTGCCAGCTCACCGTCACTACCGACCACAGATACGCAGTATTTT. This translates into CASSPSLPTTDTQYF.

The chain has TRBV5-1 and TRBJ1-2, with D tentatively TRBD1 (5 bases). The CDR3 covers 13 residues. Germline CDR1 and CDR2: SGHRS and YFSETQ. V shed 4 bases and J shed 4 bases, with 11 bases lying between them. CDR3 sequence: CASSQGHSYGYTF. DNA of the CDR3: TGCGCCAGCAGCCAAGGACATTCCTATGGCTACACCTTC.

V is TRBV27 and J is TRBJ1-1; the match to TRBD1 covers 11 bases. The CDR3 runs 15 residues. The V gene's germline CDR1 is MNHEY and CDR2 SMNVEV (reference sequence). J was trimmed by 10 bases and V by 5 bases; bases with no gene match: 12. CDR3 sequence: CASSIRTGGVRVAFF. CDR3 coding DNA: TGTGCCAGCAGTATAAGGACAGGGGGCGTTCGGGTAGCTTTCTTT.

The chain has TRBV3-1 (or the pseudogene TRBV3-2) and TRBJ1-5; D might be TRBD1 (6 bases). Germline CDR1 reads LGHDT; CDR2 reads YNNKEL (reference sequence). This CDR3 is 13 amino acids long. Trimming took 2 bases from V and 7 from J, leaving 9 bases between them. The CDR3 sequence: CASSQQGNQPQHF. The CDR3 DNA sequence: TGTGCCAGCAGCCAACAGGGGAACCAGCCCCAGCATTTT.

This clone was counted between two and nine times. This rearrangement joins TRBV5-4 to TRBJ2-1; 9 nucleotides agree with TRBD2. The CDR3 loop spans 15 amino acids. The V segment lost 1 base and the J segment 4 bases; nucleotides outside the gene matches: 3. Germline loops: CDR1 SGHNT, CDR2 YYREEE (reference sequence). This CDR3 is CASSLITSGYNEQFF. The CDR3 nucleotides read TGTGCCAGCAGCTTGATCACTAGCGGGTACAATGAGCAGTTCTTC. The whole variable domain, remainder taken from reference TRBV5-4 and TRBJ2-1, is ETGVTQSPTHLIKTRGQQVTLRCSSQSGHNTVSWYQQALGQGPQFIFQYYREEENGRGNFPPRFSGLQFPNYSSELNVNALELDDSALYLCASSLITSGYNEQFFGPGTRLTVL.

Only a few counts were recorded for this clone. The CDR3 nucleotides read TGTGCCAGTAGGAAATACCAGGGGTTATCTTCTGGAAACACCATATATTTT. It codes for CASRKYQGLSSGNTIYF. V is TRBV19 and J is TRBJ1-3; weak D call: TRBD1 (6 bases). V lost 6 bases and J lost 1, with 19 bases in between. Germline V gene lookup returns CDR1 LNHDA and CDR2 SQIVND (reference sequence). The CDR3 spans 17 residues.

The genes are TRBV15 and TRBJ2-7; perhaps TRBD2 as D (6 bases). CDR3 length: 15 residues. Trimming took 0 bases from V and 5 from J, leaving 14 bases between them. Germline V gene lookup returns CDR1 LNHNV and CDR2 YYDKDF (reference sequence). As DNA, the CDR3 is TGTGCCACCAGCAGAGATTACACGTCGGGGGACGAGCAGTACTTC. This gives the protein CATSRDYTSGDEQYF. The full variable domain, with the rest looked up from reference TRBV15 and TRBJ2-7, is DAMVIQNPRYQVTQFGKPVTLSCSQTLNHNVMYWYQQKSSQAPKLLFHYYDKDFNNEADTPDNFQSRRPNTSFCFLDIRSPGLGDTAMYLCATSRDYTSGDEQYFGPGTRLTVT.

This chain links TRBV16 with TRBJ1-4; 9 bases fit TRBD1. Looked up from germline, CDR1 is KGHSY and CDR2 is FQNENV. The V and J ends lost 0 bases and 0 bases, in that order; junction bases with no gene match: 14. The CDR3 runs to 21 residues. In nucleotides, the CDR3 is TGTGCCAGCAGCCAATCCGCAGTAGGGACAGGGACTGTTGCAACTAATGAAAAACTGTTTTTT. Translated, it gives CASSQSAVGTGTVATNEKLFF.

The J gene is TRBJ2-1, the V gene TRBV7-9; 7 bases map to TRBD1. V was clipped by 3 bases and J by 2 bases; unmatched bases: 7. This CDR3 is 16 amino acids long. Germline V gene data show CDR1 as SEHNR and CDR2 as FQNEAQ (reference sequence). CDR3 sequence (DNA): TGTGCCAGCAGCTTGTTGGAACAGGGGCCCTACAATGAGCAGTTCTTC. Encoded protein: CASSLLEQGPYNEQFF.

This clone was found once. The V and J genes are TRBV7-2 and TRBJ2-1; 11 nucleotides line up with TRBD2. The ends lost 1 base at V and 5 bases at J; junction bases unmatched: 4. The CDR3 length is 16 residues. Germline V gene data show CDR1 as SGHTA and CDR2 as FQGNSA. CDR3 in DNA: TGTGCCAGCAGCTTAGAGGGGACTAGCGGAAACAATGAGCAGTTCTTC. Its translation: CASSLEGTSGNNEQFF. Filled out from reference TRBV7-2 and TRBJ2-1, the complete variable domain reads GAGVSQSPSNKVTEKGKDVELRCDPISGHTALYWYRQSLGQGLEFLIYFQGNSAPDKSGLPSDRFSAERTGGSVSTLTIQRTQQEDSAVYLCASSLEGTSGNNEQFFGPGTRLTVL.

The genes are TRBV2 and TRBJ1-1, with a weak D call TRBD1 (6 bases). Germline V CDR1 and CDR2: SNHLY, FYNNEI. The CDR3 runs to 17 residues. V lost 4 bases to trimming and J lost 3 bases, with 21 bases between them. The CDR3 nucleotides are TGTGCCAGCAGTGTTCTTCTACAAGGACAGCTATACACTGAAGCTTTCTTT. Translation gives CASSVLLQGQLYTEAFF. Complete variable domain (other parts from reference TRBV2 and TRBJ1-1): EPEVTQTPSHQVTQMGQEVILRCVPISNHLYFYWYRQILGQKVEFLVSFYNNEISEKSEIFDDQFSVERPDGSNFTLKIRSTKLEDSAMYFCASSVLLQGQLYTEAFFGQGTRLTVV.

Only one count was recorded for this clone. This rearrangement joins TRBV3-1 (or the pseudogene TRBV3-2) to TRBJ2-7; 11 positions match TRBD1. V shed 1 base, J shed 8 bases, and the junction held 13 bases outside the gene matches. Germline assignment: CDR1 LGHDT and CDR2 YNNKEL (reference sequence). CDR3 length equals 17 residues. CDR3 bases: TGTGCCAGCAGCCAAGGCGTTTCCGGGACAGGGGGGCGCAAGCAGTACTTC. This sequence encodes CASSQGVSGTGGRKQYF.

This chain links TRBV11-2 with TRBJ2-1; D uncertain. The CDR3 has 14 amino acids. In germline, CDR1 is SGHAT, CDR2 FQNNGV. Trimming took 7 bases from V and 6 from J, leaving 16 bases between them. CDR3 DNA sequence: TGTGCCAGCAAGACCGAGGCATACGGCAATGAGCAGTTCTTC. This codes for CASKTEAYGNEQFF.

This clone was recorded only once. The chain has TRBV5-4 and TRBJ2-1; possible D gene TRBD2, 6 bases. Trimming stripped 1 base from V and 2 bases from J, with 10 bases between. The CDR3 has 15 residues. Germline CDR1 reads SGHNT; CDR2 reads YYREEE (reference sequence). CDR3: CASSLRGTTYNEQFF. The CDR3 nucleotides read TGTGCCAGCAGCTTGCGGGGGACCACCTACAATGAGCAGTTCTTC.

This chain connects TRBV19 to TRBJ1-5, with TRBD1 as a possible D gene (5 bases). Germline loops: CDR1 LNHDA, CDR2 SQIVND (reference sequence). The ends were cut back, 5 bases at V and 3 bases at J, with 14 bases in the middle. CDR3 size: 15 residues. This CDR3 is CASSVRGRTNQPQHF. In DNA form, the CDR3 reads TGTGCCAGTAGTGTTAGGGGCAGAACCAATCAGCCCCAGCATTTT.

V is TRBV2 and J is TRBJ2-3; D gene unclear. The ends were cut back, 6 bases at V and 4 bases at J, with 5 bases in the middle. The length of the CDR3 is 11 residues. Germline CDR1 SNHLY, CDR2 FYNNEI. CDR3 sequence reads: CASSVSDTQYF. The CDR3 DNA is TGTGCCAGCAGCGTATCAGATACGCAGTATTTT.

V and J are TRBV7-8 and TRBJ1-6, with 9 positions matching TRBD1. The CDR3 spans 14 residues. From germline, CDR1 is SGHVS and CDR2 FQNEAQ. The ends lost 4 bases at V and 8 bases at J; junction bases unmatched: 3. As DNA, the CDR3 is TGTGCCAGCAGCTCGAGGACAGGGGATTCACCCCTCCACTTT. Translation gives CASSSRTGDSPLHF.